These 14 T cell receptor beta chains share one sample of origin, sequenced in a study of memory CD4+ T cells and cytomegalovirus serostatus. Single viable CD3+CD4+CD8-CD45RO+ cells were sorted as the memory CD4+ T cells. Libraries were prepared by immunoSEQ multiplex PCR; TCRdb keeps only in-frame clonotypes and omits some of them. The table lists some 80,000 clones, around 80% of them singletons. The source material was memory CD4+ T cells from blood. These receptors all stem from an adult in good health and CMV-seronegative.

The CDR3 DNA is TGTGCCAGCAGCTACCGGGGAGATACGCAGTATTTT. It yields the protein CASSYRGDTQYF. This chain joins TRBV6-6 and TRBJ2-3; D perhaps matches TRBD2 (5 bases). This CDR3 comprises 12 residues. Looked up from germline, CDR1 is MNHNY and CDR2 is SVGAGI (reference sequence). V lost 6 bases and J 5 bases, leaving 9 bases between the germline ends.

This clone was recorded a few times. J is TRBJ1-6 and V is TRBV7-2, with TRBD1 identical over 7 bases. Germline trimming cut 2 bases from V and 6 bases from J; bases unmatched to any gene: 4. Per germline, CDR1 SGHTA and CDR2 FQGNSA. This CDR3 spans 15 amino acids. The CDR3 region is CASSLRGQPNSPLHF. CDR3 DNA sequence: TGTGCCAGCAGCTTAAGGGGACAGCCTAATTCACCCCTCCACTTT.

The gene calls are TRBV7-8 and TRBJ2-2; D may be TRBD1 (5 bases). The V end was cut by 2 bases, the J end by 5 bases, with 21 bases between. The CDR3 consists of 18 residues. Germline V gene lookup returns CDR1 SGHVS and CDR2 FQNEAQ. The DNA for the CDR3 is TGTGCCAGCAGCTTAAATCGGATTCTGGCAGGGCGGACCGGGGAGCTGTTTTTT. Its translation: CASSLNRILAGRTGELFF.

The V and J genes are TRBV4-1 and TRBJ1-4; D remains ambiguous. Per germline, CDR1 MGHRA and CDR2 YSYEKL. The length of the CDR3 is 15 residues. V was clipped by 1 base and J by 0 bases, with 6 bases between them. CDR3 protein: CASSQGRATNEKLFF. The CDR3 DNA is TGCGCCAGCAGCCAAGGGAGAGCAACTAATGAAAAACTGTTTTTT.

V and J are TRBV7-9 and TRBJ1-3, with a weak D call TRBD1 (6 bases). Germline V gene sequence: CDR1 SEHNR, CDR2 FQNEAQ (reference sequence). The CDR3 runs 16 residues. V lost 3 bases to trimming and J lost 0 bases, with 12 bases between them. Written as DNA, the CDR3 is TGTGCCAGCAGCTTCGGTACAGGGATCTCTGGAAACACCATATATTTT. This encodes CASSFGTGISGNTIYF.

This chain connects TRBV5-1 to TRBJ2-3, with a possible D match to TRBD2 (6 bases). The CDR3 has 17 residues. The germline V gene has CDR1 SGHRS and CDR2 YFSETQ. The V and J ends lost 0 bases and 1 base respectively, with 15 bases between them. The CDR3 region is CASSLGAGRDRTDTQYF. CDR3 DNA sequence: TGCGCCAGCAGCTTGGGGGCCGGGCGGGATCGCACAGATACGCAGTATTTT.

The CDR3 bases are TGTGCCAGCAGTTACCTTCTAGCGGGGTCTGAGCAGTTCTTC. As protein: CASSYLLAGSEQFF. The chain carries TRBV6-6 and TRBJ2-1; 9 positions match TRBD2. CDR3 length equals 14 residues. Unmatched junction bases numbered 5, after V lost 2 bases and J lost 9 bases. The germline V gene encodes CDR1 MNHNY and CDR2 SVGAGI (reference sequence).

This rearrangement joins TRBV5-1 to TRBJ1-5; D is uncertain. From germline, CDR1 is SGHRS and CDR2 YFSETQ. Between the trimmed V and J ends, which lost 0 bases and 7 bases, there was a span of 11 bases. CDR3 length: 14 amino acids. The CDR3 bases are TGCGCCAGCAGCTTGGGTACCGCCGGCCAGCCCCAGCATTTT. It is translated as CASSLGTAGQPQHF. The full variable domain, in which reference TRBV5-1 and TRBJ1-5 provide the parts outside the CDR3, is KAGVTQTPRYLIKTRGQQVTLSCSPISGHRSVSWYQQTPGQGLQFLFEYFSETQRNKGNFPGRFSGRQFSNSRSEMNVSTLELGDSALYLCASSLGTAGQPQHFGDGTRLSIL.

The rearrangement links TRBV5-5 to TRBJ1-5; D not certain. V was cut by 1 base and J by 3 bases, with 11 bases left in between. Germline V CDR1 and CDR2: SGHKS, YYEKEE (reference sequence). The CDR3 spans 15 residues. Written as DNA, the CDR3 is TGTGCCAGCAGCTTGTCAGCCACCTACAATCAGCCCCAGCATTTT. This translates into CASSLSATYNQPQHF. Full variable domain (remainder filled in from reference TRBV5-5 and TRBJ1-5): DAGVTQSPTHLIKTRGQQVTLRCSPISGHKSVSWYQQVLGQGPQFIFQYYEKEERGRGNFPDRFSARQFPNYSSELNVNALLLGDSALYLCASSLSATYNQPQHFGDGTRLSIL.

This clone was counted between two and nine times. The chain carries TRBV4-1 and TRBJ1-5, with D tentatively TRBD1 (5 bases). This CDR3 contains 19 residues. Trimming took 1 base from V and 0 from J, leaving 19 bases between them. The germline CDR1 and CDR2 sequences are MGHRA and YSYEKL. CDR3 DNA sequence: TGCGCCAGCAGCCAAGTCTTGGGCCAGGGAGGTCCTAGCAATCAGCCCCAGCATTTT. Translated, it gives CASSQVLGQGGPSNQPQHF.

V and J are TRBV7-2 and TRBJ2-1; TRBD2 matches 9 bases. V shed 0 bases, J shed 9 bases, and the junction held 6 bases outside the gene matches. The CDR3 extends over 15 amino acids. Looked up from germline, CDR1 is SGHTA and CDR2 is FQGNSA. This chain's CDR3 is CASSLALGGGAEQFF. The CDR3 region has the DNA TGTGCCAGCAGCTTAGCTCTGGGCGGGGGGGCTGAGCAGTTCTTC. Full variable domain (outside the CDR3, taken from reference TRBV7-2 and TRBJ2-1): GAGVSQSPSNKVTEKGKDVELRCDPISGHTALYWYRQSLGQGLEFLIYFQGNSAPDKSGLPSDRFSAERTGGSVSTLTIQRTQQEDSAVYLCASSLALGGGAEQFFGPGTRLTVL.

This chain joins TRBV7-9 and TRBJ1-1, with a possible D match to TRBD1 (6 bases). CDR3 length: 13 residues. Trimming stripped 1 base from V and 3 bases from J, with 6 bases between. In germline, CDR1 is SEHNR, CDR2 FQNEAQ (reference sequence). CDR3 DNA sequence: TGTGCCAGCAGCTTAGGGGGGCACACTGAAGCTTTCTTT. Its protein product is CASSLGGHTEAFF.

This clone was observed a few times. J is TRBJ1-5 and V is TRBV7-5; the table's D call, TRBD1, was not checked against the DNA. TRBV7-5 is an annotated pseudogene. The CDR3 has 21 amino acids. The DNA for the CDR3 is TGTGCCAGAAGCTTACCCCGGGTTGGGGGCGGCTTGGTTCGTCGGGATCAGCCCCAGCATTTT. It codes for CARSLPRVGGGLVRRDQPQHF.

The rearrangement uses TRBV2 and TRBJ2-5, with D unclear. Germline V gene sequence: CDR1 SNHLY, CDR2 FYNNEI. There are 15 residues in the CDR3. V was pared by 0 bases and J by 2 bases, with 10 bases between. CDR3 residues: CASSEALGSQETQYF. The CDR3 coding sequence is TGTGCCAGCAGTGAAGCCTTGGGATCGCAAGAGACCCAGTACTTC.